This TCR beta chain was captured by sequencing in a study of glioma-infiltrating T cells. The study, taken as a whole, reports: Gliomas, especially low-grade, showed above-expected tissue-blood divergence; non-neoplastic patients showed below.

TCR alpha and beta CDR3 regions were amplified from RNA using iRepertoire nested multiplex PCR. One entry per CDR3 protein results from TCRdb running MiXCR on the multiplex PCR reads. The table shows about 180,000 distinct CDR3 sequences, with approximately 40% occurring only once. This clonotype showed up many times. Antigen unknown. Per the germline V gene, CDR1 is MGHDK and CDR2 is SYGVNS. The CDR3 spans 14 residues. Trimming took 9 bases from V and 4 from J, leaving 16 bases between them. The sequencing input was glioma tissue, nonneoplastic brain tissue, or PBMCs (not recorded which). The TCR originated in a human donor with low-grade glioma or glioblastoma, undergoing nonglioma brain surgery, or in good health (not recorded which). The V call is TRBV25-1, the J call TRBJ1-5; maybe TRBD1 (5 bases). The chain's CDR3 is CASGGPGGNQPQHF. CDR3 bases: TGTGCCAGTGGGGGTCCCGGCGGAAATCAGCCCCAGCATTTT.